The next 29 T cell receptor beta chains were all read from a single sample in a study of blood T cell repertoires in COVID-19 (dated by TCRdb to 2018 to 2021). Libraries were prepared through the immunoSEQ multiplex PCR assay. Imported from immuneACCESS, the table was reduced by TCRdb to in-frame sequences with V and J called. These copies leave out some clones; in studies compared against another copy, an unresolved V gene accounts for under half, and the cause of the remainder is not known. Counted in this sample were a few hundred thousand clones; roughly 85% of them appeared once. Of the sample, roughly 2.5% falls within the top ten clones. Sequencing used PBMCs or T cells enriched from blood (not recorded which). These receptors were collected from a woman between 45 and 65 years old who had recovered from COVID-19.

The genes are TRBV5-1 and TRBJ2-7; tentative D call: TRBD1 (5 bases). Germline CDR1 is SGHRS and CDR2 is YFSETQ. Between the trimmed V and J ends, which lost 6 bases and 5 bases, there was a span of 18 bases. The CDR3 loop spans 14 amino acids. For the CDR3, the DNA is TGCGCCAGCACACCGTATCAGGGTACAAACGAGCAGTACTTC. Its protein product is CASTPYQGTNEQYF.

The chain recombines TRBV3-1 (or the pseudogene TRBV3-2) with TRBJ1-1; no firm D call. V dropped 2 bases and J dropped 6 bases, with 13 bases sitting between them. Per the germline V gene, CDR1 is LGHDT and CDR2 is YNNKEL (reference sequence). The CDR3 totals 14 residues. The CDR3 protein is CASSQPSGGSEAFF. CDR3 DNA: TGTGCCAGCAGCCAACCGTCGGGTGGCTCTGAAGCTTTCTTT.

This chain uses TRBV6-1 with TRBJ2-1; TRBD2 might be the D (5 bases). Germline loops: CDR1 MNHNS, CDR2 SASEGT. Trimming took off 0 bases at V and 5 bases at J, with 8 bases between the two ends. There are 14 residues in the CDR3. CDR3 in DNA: TGTGCCAGCAGTGAAGCCTTCGGGGACAATGAGCAGTTCTTC. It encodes CASSEAFGDNEQFF.

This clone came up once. This CDR3 is CASSPLTSGRPILYF. CDR3 in DNA: TGTGCCAGCAGCCCCCTGACTAGCGGGAGGCCTATCTTGTACTTC. This chain links TRBV14 with TRBJ2-5; 13 positions agree with TRBD2. The CDR3 extends over 15 amino acids. Germline lookup yields CDR1 SGHDN and CDR2 FVKESK. V lost 4 bases and J lost 13; bases outside the gene matches: 12.

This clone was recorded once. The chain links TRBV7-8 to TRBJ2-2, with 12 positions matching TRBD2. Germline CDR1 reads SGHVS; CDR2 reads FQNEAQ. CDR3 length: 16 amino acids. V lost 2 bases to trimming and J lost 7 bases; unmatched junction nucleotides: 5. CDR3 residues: CASSLRLAGVYGELFF. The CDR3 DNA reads TGTGCCAGCAGCTTACGACTAGCGGGAGTTTACGGGGAGCTGTTTTTT.

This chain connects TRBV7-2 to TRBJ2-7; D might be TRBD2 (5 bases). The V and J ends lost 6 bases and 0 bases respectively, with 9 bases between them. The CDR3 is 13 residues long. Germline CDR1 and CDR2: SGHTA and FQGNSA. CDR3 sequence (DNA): TGTGCCAGCAGTTCGGGGAGCTCCTACGAGCAGTACTTC. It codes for CASSSGSSYEQYF.

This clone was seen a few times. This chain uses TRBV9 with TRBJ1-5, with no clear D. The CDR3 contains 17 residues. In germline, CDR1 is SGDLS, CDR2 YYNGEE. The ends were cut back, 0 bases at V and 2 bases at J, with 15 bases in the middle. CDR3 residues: CASSVGVTAYGNQPQHF. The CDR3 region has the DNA TGTGCCAGCAGCGTAGGAGTTACTGCCTATGGCAATCAGCCCCAGCATTTT.

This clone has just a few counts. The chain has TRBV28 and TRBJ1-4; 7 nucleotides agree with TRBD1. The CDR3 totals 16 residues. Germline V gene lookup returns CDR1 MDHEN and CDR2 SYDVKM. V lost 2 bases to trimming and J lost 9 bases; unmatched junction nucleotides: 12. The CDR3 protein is CASSLPRTGTLKKLFF. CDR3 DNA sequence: TGTGCCAGCAGTTTACCTAGGACAGGCACCCTTAAAAAACTGTTTTTT.

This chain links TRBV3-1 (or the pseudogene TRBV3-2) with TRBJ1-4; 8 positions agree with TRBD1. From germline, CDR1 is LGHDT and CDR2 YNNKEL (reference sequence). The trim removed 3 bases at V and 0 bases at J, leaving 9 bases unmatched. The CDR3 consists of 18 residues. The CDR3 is CASSHIPGGHSTNEKLFF. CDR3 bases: TGTGCCAGCAGCCATATTCCAGGGGGCCACTCAACTAATGAAAAACTGTTTTTT.

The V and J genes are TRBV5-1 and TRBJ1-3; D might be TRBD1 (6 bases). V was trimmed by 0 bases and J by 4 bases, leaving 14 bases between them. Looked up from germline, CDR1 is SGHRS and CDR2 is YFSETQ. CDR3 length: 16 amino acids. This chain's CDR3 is CASSLGLGAKGNTIYF. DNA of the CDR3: TGCGCCAGCAGCTTGGGTCTGGGGGCGAAGGGAAACACCATATATTTT. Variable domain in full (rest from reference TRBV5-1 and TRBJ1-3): KAGVTQTPRYLIKTRGQQVTLSCSPISGHRSVSWYQQTPGQGLQFLFEYFSETQRNKGNFPGRFSGRQFSNSRSEMNVSTLELGDSALYLCASSLGLGAKGNTIYFGEGSWLTVV.

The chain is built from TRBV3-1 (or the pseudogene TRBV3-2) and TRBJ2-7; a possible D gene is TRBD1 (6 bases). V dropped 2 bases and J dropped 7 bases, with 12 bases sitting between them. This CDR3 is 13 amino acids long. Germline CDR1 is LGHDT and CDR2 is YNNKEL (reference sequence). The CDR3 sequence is CASSQTGLGEQYF. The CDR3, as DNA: TGTGCCAGCAGCCAAACAGGGTTGGGGGAGCAGTACTTC.

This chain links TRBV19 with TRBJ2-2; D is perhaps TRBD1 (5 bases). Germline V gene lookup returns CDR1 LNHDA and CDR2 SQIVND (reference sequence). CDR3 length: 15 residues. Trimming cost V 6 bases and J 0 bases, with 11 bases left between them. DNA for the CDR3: TGTGCCAGTAGGGACATCTTAGCGAACACCGGGGAGCTGTTTTTT. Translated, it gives CASRDILANTGELFF.

The CDR3 sequence is CASSSPRNEQYF. The CDR3 nucleotides read TGTGCCAGCAGCTCCCCGCGGAACGAGCAGTACTTC. J is TRBJ2-7 and V is TRBV7-9; the D is unclear. This CDR3 region has 12 residues. Deletions cut 4 bases from V and 5 bases from J, with 9 bases between. CDR1 and CDR2 from the germline V gene are SEHNR and FQNEAQ (reference sequence).

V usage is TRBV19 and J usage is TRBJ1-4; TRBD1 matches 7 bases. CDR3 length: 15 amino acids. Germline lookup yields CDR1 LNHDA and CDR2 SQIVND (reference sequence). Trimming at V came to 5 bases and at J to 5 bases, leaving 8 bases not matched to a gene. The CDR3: CASSARDSRNEKLFF. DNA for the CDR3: TGTGCCAGTAGTGCCCGGGACAGCCGGAATGAAAAACTGTTTTTT.

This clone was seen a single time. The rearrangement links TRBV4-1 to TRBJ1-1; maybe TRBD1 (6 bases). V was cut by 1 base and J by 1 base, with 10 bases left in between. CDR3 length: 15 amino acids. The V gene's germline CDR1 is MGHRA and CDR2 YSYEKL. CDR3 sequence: CASSQGGQTNTEAFF. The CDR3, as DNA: TGCGCCAGCAGCCAAGGCGGACAGACGAACACTGAAGCTTTCTTT.

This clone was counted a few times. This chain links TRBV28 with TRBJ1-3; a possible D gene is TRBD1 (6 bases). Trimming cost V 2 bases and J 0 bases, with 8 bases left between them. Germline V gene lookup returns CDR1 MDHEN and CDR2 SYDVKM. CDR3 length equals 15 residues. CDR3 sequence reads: CASSLGQSSGNTIYF. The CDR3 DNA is TGTGCCAGCAGTTTAGGACAGAGCTCTGGAAACACCATATATTTT.

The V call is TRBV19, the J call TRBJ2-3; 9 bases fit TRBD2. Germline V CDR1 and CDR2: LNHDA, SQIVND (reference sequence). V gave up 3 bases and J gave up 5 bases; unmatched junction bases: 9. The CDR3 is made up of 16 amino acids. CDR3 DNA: TGTGCCAGTAGTATTTGGGGTAGCGGGAGTCGAGATACGCAGTATTTT. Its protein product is CASSIWGSGSRDTQYF.

As DNA, the CDR3 is TGTGCCAGCAGCTTGGCCCGAATACAGGCGACCTACAATGAGCAGTTCTTC. Translating gives CASSLARIQATYNEQFF. The rearrangement uses TRBV5-6 and TRBJ2-1; the D gene is possibly TRBD1 (5 bases). Germline V lookup: CDR1 SGHDT, CDR2 YYEEEE. Trimming shortened V by 0 bases and J by 2 bases, and 15 bases separated the two germline ends. This CDR3 has 17 amino acids.

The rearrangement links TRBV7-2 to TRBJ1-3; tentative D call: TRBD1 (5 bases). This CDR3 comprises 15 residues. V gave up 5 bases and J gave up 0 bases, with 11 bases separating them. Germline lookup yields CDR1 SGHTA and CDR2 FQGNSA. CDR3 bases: TGTGCCAGCAGCGTAGACAGATACTCTGGAAACACCATATATTTT. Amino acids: CASSVDRYSGNTIYF.

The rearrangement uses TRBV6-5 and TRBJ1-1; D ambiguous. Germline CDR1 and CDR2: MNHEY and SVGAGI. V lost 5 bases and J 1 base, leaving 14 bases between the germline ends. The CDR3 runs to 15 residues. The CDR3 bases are TGTGCCAGCAGTCCCAAACGCAGGCAGAACACTGAAGCTTTCTTT. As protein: CASSPKRRQNTEAFF.

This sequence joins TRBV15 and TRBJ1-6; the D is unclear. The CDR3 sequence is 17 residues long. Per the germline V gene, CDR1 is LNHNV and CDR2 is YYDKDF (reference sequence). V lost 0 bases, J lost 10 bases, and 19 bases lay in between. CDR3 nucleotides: TGTGCCACCAGCAGAGATAAAAGCAGGCCCCGGGAATCACCCCTCCACTTT. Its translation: CATSRDKSRPRESPLHF.

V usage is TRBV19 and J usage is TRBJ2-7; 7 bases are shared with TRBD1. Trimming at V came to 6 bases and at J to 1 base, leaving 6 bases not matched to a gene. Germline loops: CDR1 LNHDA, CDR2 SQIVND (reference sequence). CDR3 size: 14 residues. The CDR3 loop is CASSYDRASYEQYF. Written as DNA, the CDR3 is TGTGCCAGTAGCTACGACAGGGCGTCCTACGAGCAGTACTTC.

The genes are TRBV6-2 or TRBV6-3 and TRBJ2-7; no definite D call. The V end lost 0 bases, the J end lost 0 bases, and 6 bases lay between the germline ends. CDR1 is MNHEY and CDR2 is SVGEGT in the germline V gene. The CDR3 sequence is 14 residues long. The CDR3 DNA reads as TGTGCCAGCAGTTACTCGTCCGGCTCCTACGAGCAGTACTTC. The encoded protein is CASSYSSGSYEQYF.

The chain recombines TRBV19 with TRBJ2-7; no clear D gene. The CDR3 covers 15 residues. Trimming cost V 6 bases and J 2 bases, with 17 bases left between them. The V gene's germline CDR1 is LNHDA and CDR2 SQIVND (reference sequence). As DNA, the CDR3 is TGTGCCAGTAGCAGACAACCCCTTCCCCCCTACGAGCAGTACTTC. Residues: CASSRQPLPPYEQYF.

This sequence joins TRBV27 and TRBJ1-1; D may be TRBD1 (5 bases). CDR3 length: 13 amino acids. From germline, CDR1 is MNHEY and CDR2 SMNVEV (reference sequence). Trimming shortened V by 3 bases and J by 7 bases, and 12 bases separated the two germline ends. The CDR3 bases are TGTGCCAGCAGTTTGGTGCAGGGCAGTGAAGCTTTCTTT. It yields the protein CASSLVQGSEAFF.

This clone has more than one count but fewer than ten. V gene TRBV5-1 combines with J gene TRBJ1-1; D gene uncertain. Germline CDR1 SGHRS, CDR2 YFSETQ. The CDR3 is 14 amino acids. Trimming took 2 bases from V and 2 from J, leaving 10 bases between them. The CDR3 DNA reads TGCGCCAGCAGCTTTGGGAGTATTAACACTGAAGCTTTCTTT. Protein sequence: CASSFGSINTEAFF.

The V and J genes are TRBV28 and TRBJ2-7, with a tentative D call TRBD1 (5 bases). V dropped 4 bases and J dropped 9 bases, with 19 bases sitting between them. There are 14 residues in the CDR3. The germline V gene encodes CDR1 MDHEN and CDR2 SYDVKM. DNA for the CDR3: TGTGCCAGCAGTTCCTACCTCGACAGTTGTCGGCAGTACTTC. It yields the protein CASSSYLDSCRQYF.

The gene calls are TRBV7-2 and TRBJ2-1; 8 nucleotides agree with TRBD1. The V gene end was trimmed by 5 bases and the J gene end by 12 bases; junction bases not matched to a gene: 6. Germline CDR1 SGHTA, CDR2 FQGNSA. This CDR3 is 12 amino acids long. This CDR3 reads CASSLRTGRQFF. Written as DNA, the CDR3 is TGTGCCAGCAGCCTACGGACAGGGAGGCAGTTCTTC.

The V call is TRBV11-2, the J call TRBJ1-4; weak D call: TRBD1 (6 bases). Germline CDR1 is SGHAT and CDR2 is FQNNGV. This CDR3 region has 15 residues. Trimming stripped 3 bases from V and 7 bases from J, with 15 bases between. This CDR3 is CASSFSQGTIEKLFF. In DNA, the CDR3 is TGTGCCAGCAGCTTTTCTCAGGGGACCATTGAAAAACTGTTTTTT.